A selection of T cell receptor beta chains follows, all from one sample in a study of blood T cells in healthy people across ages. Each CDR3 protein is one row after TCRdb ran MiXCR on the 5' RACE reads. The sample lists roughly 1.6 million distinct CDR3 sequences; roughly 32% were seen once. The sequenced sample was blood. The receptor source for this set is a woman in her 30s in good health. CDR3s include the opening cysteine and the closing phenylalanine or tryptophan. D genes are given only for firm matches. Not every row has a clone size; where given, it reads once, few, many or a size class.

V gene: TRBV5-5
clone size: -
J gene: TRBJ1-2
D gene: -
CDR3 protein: CASSLDRRNYGYTF
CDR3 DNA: TGTGCCAGCAGCTTGGATCGGCGGAACTATGGCTACACCTTC

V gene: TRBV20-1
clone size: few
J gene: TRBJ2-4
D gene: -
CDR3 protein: CSARDGSRFGPLAKNIQYF
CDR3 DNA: TGCAGTGCTAGAGATGGGTCACGCTTCGGTCCACTAGCCAAAAACATTCAGTACTTC

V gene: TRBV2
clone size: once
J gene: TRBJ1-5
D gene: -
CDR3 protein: CASSPDGGLGQPQHF
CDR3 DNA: TGTGCCAGCAGTCCCGACGGGGGCTTGGGACAGCCCCAGCATTTT

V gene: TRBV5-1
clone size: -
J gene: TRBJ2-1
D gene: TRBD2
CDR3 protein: CASSLGRTSGSIHNEQFF
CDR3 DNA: TGCGCCAGCAGCTTGGGACGGACTAGCGGGAGTATCCACAATGAGCAGTTCTTC

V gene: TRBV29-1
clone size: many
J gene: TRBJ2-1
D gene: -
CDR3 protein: CSVGGHYNEQFF
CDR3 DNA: TGCAGCGTTGGCGGTCATTACAATGAGCAGTTCTTC

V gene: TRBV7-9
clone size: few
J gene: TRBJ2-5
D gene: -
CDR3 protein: CASSLAATEETQYF
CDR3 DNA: TGTGCCAGCAGCTTAGCCGCTACAGAGGAGACCCAGTACTTC

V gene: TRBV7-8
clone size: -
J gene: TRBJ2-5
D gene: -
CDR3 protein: CACSLKWPRGETQYF
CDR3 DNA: TGTGCCTGCAGCTTAAAATGGCCGCGGGGTGAGACCCAGTACTTC

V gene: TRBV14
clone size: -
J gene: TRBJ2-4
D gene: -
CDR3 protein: CASSQDNENIQYF
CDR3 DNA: TGTGCCAGCAGCCAAGATAACGAAAACATTCAGTACTTC

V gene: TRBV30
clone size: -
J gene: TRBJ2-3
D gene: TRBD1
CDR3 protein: CAWSPGQGGTDTQYF
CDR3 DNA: TGTGCCTGGAGTCCCGGACAGGGAGGAACAGATACGCAGTATTTT

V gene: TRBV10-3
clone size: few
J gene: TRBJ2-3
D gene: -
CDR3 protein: CAISKGEGTQYF
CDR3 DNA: TGTGCCATCAGCAAGGGGGAAGGTACGCAGTATTTT

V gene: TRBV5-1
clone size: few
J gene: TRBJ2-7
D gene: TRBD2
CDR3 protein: CASSFTGGISYEQYF
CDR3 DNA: TGCGCCAGCAGCTTCACCGGGGGGATTTCCTACGAGCAGTACTTC

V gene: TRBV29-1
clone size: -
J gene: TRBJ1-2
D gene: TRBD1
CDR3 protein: CGVETGVNYGYTF
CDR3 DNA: TGCGGCGTTGAAACAGGGGTGAACTATGGCTACACCTTC

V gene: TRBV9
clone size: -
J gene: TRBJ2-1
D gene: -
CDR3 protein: CASSVAPDRVGEQFF
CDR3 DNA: TGTGCCAGCAGCGTGGCACCTGATAGGGTGGGTGAGCAGTTCTTC

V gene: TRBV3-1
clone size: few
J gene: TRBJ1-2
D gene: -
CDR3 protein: CASRFSGSSYGYTF
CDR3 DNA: TGTGCCAGCAGATTTAGTGGGTCTTCCTATGGCTACACCTTC

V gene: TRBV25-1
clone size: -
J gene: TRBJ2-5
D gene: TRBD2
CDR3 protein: CASSEAGDLKTQYF
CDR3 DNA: TGTGCCAGCAGTGAGGCGGGAGATTTGAAGACCCAGTACTTC

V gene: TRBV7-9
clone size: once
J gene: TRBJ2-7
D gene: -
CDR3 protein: CASSGRGPYEQYF
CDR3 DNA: TGTGCCAGCAGCGGTAGAGGCCCCTACGAGCAGTACTTC

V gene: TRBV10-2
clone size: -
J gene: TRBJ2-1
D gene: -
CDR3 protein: CASTPGAYNEQFF
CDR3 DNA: TGCGCCAGCACGCCGGGGGCCTACAATGAGCAGTTCTTC

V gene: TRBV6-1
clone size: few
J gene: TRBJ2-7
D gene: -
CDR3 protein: CACPPDSLDYEQYF
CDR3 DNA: TGTGCCTGCCCACCAGACAGTCTAGACTACGAGCAGTACTTC

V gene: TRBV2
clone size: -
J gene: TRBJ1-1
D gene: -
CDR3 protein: CTSRTNAEAFF
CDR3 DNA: TGTACCAGCAGGACGAACGCTGAAGCTTTCTTT

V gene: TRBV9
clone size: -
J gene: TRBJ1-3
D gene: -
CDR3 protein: CASSLQTDSGNTIYF
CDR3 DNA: TGTGCCAGCAGCCTTCAGACAGACTCTGGAAACACCATATATTTT

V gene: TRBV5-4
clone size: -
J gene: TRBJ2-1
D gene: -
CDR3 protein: CASSLQYDYNEQFF
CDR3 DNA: TGTGCCAGCAGCTTACAGTATGACTACAATGAGCAGTTCTTC

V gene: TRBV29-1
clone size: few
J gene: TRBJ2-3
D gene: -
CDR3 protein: CSAGSGTTDTQYF
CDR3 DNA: TGCAGCGCTGGTTCGGGGACCACAGATACGCAGTATTTT

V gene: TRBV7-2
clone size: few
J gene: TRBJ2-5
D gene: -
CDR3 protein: CASSSHGWDQETQYF
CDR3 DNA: TGTGCCAGCAGCTCGCACGGGTGGGACCAAGAGACCCAGTACTTC

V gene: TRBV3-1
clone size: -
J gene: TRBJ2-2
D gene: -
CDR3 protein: CASSQGPRAGELFF
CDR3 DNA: TGTGCCAGCAGCCAAGGACCCAGGGCCGGGGAGCTGTTTTTT

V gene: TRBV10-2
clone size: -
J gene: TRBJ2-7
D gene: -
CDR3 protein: CASGVNSGISSYEQYF
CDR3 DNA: TGCGCCAGTGGAGTCAATAGCGGCATCAGCTCCTACGAGCAGTACTTC

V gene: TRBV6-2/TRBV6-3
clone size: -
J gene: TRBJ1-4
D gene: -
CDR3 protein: CASSYDRSATNEKLIF
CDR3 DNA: TGTGCCAGCAGTTACGACAGATCGGCAACTAATGAAAAACTGATTTTT

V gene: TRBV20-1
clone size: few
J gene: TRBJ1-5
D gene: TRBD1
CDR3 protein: CSADEATGENQPQHF
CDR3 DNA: TGCAGTGCTGACGAGGCGACAGGGGAAAATCAGCCCCAGCATTTT

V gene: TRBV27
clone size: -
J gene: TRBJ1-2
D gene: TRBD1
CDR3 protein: CASRIQGGMGYTF
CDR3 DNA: TGTGCCAGCAGGATTCAGGGGGGCATGGGCTACACCTTC

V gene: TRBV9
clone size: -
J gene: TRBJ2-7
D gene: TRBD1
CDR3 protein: CASSVVETGNYEQYF
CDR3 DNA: TGTGCCAGCAGCGTAGTTGAGACAGGGAATTACGAGCAGTACTTC

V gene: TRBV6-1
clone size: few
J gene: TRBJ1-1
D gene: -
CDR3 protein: CASSEWDPVMDTEAFF
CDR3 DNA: TGTGCCAGCAGTGAATGGGACCCCGTAATGGACACTGAAGCTTTCTTT

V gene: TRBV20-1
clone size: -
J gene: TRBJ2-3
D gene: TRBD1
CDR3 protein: CSARDTLGTGYTDTQYF
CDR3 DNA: TGCAGTGCTAGGGACACCCTCGGGACAGGGTACACAGATACGCAGTATTTT

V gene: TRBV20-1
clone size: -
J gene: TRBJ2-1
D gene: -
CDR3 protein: CSAPLGGLEDNEQFF
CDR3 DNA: TGCAGTGCTCCCCTGGGAGGACTGGAAGACAATGAGCAGTTCTTC

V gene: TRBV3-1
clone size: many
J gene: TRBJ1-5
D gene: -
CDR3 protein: CASSQDGRDNQPQHF
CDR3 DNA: TGTGCCAGCAGCCAAGATGGAAGAGACAATCAGCCCCAGCATTTT

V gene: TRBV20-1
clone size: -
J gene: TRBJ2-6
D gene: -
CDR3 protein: CSATETGSGANVLTF
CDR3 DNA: TGCAGTGCTACAGAGACAGGCTCTGGGGCCAACGTCCTGACTTTC

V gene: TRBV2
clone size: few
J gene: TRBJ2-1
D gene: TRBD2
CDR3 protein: CASSEKRGGLNEQFF
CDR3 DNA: TGTGCCAGCAGTGAAAAGCGGGGGGGCCTCAATGAGCAGTTCTTC

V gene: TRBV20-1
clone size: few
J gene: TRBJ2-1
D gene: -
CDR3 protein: CSAREAAVTYNEQFF
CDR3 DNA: TGCAGTGCTAGAGAAGCGGCGGTCACCTACAATGAGCAGTTCTTC

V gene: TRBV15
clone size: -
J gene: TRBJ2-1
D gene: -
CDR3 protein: CATSSPLKGQSSYNEQFF
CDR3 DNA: TGTGCCACCAGCAGTCCACTTAAGGGGCAGAGCTCCTACAATGAGCAGTTCTTC

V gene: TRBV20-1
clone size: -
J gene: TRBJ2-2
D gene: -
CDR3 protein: CSARGRTELNTGELFF
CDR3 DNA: TGCAGTGCTAGAGGAAGGACCGAACTAAACACCGGGGAGCTGTTTTTT

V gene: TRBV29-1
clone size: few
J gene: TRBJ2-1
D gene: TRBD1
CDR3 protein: CSVEFWTGDEQFF
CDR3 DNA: TGCAGCGTTGAATTTTGGACAGGTGATGAGCAGTTCTTC

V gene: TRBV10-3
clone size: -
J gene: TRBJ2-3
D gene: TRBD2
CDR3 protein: CAISSRLAGTTDTQYF
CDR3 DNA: TGTGCCATCAGTAGCCGCTTAGCGGGAACCACAGATACGCAGTATTTT

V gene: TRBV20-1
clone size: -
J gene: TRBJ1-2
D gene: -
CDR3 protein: CSAPGGSYGYTF
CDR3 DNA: TGCAGTGCCCCCGGCGGGTCCTATGGCTACACCTTC

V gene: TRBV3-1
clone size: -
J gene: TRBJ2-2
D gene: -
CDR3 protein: CASRPRGQTGELFF
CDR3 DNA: TGTGCCAGCAGGCCCCGCGGGCAGACCGGGGAGCTGTTTTTT

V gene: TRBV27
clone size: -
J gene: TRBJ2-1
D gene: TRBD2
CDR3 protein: CASSLGAGGDNEQFF
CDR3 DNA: TGTGCCAGCAGTTTAGGCGCGGGAGGAGACAATGAGCAGTTCTTC

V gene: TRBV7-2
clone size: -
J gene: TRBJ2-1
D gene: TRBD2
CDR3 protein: CASSFLAGDNNEQFF
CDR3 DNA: TGTGCCAGCAGCTTCCTAGCGGGGGATAACAATGAGCAGTTCTTC

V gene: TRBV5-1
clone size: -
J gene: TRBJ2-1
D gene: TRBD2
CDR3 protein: CASNLAGVEDEQFF
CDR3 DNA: TGCGCCAGCAACCTAGCGGGAGTCGAGGATGAGCAGTTCTTC

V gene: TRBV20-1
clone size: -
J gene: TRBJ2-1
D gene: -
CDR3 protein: CSARATTLGDEQFF
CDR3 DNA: TGCAGTGCTAGAGCCACTACCCTTGGGGATGAGCAGTTCTTC

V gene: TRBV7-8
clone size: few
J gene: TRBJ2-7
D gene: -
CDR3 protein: CASSPPRQGINYEQYF
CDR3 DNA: TGTGCCAGCAGCCCGCCTCGGCAGGGGATAAACTACGAGCAGTACTTC

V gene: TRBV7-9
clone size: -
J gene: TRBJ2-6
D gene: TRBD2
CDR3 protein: CASSLTKLAGRARANVLTF
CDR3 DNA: TGTGCCAGCAGCTTAACAAAACTAGCGGGACGGGCCCGGGCCAACGTCCTGACTTTC

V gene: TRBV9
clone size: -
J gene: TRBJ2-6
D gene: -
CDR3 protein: CASSVAGAAGGANVLTF
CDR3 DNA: TGTGCCAGCAGCGTAGCTGGGGCGGCGGGTGGGGCCAACGTCCTGACTTTC

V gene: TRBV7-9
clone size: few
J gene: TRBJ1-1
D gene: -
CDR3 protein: CASSLQGQDTEAFF
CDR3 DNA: TGTGCCAGCAGCTTACAGGGGCAGGACACTGAAGCTTTCTTT

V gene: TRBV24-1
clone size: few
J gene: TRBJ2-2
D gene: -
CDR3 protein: CATSDSGRNRFRTGELFF
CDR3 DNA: TGTGCCACCAGTGATTCCGGACGTAACAGGTTTCGCACCGGGGAGCTGTTTTTT

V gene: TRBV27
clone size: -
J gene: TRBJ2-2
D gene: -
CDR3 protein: CASRGTVNTGELFF
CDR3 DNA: TGTGCCAGCAGGGGGACGGTTAACACCGGGGAGCTGTTTTTT

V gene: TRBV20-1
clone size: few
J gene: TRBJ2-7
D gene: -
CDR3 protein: CSARAQATYEQYF
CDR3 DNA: TGCAGTGCTAGGGCCCAGGCAACCTACGAGCAGTACTTC